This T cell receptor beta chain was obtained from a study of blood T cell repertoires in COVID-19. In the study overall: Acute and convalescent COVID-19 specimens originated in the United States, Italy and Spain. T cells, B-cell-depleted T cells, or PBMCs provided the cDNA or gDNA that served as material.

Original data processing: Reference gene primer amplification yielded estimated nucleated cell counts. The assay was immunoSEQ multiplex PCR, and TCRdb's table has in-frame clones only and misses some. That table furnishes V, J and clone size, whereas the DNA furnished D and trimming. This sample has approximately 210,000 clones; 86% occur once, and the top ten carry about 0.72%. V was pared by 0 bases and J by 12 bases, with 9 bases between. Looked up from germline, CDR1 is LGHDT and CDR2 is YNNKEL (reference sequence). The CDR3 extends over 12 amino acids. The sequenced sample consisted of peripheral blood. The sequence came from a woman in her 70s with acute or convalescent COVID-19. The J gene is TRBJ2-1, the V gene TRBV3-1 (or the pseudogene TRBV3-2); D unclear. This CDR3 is CASSQDRRLQFF. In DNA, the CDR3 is TGTGCCAGCAGCCAAGATAGGAGACTGCAGTTCTTC.